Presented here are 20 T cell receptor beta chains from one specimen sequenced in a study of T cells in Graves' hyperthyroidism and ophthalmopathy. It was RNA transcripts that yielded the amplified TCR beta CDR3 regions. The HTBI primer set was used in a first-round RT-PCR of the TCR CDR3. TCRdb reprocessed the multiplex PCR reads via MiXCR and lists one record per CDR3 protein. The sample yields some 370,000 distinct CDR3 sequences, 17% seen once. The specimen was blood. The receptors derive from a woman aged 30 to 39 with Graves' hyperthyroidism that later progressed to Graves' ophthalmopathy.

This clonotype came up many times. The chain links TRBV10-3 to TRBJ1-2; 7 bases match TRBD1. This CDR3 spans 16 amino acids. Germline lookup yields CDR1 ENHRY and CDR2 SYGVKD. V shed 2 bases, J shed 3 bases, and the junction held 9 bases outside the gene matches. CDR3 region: CAISERQGDSYYGYTF. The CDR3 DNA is TGTGCCATCAGTGAGAGGCAGGGGGATAGTTACTATGGCTACACCTTC.

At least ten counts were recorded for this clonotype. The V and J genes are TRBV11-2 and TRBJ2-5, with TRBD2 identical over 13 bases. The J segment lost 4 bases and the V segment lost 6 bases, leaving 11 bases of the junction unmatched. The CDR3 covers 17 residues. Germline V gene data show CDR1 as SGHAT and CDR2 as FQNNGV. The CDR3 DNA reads TGTGCCAGCAGTCCTGGGACTAGCGGGAAAATCGGAGAGACCCAGTACTTC. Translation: CASSPGTSGKIGETQYF.

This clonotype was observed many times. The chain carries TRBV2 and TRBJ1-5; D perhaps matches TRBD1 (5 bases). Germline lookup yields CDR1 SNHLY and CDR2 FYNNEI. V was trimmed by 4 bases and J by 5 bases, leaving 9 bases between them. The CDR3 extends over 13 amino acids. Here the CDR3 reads CASSAQGDQPQHF. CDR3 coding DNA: TGTGCCAGCAGTGCGCAGGGCGATCAGCCCCAGCATTTT.

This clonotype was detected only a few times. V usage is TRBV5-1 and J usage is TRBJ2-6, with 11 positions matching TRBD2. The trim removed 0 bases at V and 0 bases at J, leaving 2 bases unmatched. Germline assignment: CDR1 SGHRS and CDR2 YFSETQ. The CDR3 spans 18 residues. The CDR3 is CASSLGLAGGSGANVLTF. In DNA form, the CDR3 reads TGCGCCAGCAGCTTGGGGCTAGCGGGAGGCTCTGGGGCCAACGTCCTGACTTTC.

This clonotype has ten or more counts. This chain's CDR3 is CASSGGWAYEQYF. CDR3 sequence (DNA): TGTGCCAGCAGTGGGGGTTGGGCTTACGAGCAGTACTTC. The rearrangement joins TRBV6-1 to TRBJ2-7; D is uncertain. CDR1 is MNHNS, CDR2 SASEGT, per germline. The CDR3 runs 13 residues. V lost 4 bases to trimming and J lost 4 bases, with 11 bases between them.

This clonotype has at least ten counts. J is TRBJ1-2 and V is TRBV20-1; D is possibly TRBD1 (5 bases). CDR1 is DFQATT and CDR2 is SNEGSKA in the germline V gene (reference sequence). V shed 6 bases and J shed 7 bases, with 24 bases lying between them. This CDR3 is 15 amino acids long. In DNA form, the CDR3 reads TGCAGTGCCGCGCCGGGACGAGGGAATAAGGCTGGCTACACCTTC. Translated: CSAAPGRGNKAGYTF.

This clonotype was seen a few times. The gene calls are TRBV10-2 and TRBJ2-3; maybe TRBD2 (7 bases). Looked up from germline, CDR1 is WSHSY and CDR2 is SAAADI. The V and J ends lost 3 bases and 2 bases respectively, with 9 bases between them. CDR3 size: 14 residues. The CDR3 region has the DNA TGCGCCAGCAGTGATGGGGGGGCCACAGATACGCAGTATTTT. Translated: CASSDGGATDTQYF.

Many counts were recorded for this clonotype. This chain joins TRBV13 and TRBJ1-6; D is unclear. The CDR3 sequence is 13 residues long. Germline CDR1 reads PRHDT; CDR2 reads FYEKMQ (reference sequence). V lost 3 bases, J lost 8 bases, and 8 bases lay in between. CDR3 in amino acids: CASSFSWDSPLHF. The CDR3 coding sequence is TGTGCCAGCAGCTTTTCATGGGATTCACCCCTCCACTTT.

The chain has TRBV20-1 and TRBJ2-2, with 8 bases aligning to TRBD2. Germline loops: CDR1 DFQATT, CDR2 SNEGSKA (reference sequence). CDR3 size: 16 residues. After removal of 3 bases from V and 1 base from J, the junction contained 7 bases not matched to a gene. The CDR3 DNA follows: TGCAGTGCTAGGAAACGGCTAGCGGGGAACACCGGGGAGCTGTTTTTT. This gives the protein CSARKRLAGNTGELFF.

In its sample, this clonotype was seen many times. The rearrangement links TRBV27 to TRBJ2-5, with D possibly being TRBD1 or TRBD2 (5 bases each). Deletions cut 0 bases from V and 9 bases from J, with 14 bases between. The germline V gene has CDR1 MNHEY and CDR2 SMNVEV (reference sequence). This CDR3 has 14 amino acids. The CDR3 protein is CASSLSFPRGAQYF. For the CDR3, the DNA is TGTGCCAGCAGTTTATCCTTCCCTAGAGGGGCCCAGTACTTC.

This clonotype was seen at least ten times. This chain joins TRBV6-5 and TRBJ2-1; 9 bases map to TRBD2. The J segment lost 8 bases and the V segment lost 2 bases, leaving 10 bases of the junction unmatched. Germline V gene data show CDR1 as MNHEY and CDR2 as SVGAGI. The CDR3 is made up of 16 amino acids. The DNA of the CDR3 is TGTGCCAGCAGTTACAATCCGGATAGCGGGAGAGATGAGCAGTTCTTC. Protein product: CASSYNPDSGRDEQFF.

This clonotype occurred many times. CDR3: CASSPMGLAATGELFF. Here the CDR3 DNA reads TGTGCCAGCAGCCCAATGGGCCTAGCAGCGACCGGGGAGCTGTTTTTT. The chain is built from TRBV11-2 and TRBJ2-2; a weak D match, TRBD2 (5 bases). This CDR3 is 16 amino acids long. Trimming removed 5 bases from V and 5 bases from J, with 18 bases in between. The germline gives CDR1 SGHAT, CDR2 FQNNGV.

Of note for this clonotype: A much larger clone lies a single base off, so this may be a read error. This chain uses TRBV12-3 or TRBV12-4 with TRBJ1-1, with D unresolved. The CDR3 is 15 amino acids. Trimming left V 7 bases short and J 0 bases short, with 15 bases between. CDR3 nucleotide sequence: TGTGCCAGCAATCCCCCCACACTAGTGAACACTGAAGCTTTCTTT. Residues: CASNPPTLVNTEAFF.

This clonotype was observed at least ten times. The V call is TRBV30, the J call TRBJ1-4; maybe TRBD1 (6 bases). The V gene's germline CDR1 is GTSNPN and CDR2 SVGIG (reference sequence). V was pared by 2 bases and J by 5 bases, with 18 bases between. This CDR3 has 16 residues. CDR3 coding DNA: TGTGCCTGGAGTCTCAAACCGGGACAACGGAATGAAAAACTGTTTTTT. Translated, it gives CAWSLKPGQRNEKLFF.

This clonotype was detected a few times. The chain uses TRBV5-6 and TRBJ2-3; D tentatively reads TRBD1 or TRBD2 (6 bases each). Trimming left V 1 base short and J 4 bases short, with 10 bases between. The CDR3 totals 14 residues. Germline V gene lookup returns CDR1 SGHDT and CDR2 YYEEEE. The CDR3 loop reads CASSLWGAADTQYF. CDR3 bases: TGTGCCAGCAGCTTGTGGGGGGCTGCAGATACGCAGTATTTT.

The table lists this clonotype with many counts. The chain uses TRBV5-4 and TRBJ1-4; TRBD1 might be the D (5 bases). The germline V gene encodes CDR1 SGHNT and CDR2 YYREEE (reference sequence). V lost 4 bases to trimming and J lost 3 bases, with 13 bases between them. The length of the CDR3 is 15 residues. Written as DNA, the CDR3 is TGTGCCAGCAGCCCTGGGGCAGAACCTAATGAAAAACTGTTTTTT. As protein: CASSPGAEPNEKLFF. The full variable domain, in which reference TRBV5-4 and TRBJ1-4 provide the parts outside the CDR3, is ETGVTQSPTHLIKTRGQQVTLRCSSQSGHNTVSWYQQALGQGPQFIFQYYREEENGRGNFPPRFSGLQFPNYSSELNVNALELDDSALYLCASSPGAEPNEKLFFGSGTQLSVL.

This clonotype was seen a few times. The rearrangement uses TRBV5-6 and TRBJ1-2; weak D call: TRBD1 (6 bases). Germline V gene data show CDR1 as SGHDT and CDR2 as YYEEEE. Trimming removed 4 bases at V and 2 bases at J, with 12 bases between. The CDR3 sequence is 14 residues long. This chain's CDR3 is CASSQGQLNYGYTF. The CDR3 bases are TGTGCCAGCAGCCAGGGGCAGCTAAACTATGGCTACACCTTC.

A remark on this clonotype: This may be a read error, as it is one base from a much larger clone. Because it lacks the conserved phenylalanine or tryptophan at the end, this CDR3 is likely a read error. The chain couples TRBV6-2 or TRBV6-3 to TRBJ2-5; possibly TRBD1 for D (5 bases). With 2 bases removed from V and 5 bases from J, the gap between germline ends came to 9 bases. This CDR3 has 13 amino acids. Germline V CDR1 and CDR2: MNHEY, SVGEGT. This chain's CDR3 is CASSYAGYETQYL. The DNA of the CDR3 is TGTGCCAGCAGTTACGCAGGGTATGAGACCCAGTACCTC.

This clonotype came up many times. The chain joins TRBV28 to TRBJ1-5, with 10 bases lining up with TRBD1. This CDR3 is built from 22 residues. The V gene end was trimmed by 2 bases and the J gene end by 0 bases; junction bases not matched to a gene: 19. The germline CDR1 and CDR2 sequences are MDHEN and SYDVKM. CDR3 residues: CASSLEVLGRDRGRYSNQPQHF. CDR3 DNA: TGTGCCAGCAGTTTAGAAGTCCTGGGGCGGGACAGGGGACGTTATAGCAATCAGCCCCAGCATTTT.

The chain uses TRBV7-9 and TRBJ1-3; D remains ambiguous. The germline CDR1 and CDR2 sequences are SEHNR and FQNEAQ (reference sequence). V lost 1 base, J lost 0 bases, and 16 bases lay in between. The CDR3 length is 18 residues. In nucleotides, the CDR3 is TGTGCCAGCAGCTTAGAGTTTGGGCGAACTAGCTCTGGAAACACCATATATTTT. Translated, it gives CASSLEFGRTSSGNTIYF.